This T cell receptor beta chain was recorded in a study of cytomegalovirus exposure and HLA in healthy donors. V was cut by 8 bases and J by 4 bases, with 12 bases left in between. The CDR3 spans 12 residues. Germline CDR1 is SNHLY and CDR2 is FYNNEI. 13 Jbeta primers and 60 Vbeta primers were used for the PCR. This table comes from immunoSEQ multiplex PCR, and its TCRdb copy is limited to in-frame clones, with some not included. Of about 120,000 clones detected, 65% to 90% appear once; the ten largest clones hold 3% to 5%. Sequenced: PBMCs. The TCR originated in a woman in her 30s in good health and CMV-seronegative. The chain carries TRBV2 and TRBJ2-7; perhaps TRBD2 as D (6 bases). CDR3 nucleotide sequence: TGTGCCAGCTTGTCAGGGAGGTACGAGCAGTACTTC. Translation: CASLSGRYEQYF.